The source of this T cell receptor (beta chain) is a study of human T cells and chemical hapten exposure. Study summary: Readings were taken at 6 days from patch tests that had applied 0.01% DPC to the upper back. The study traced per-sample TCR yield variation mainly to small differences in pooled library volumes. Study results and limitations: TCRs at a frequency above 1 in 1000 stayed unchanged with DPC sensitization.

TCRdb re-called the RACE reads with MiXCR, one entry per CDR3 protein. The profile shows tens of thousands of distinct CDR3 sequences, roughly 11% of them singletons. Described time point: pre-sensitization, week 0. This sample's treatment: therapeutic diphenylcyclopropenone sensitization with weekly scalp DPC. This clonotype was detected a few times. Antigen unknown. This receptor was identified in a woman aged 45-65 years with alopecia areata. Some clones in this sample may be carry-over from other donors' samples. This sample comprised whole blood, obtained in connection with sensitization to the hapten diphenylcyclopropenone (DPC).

DNA of the CDR3: TGTGCTTCCTGGCCGGGACAGGGTGCTTCAGGGGCCAACGTCCTGACTTTC. It codes for CASWPGQGASGANVLTF. J is TRBJ2-6 and V is TRBV19; 9 bases agree with TRBD1. This CDR3 has 17 residues. Germline-derived CDR1 and CDR2 are LNHDA and SQIVND (reference sequence).